What follows are 30 T cell receptor beta chains derived from one specimen sequenced in a study of blood T cell repertoires in COVID-19. Profiling relied on immunoSEQ multiplex PCR, and the TCRdb table lists in-frame clones only, not all of them. Of approximately 68,000 clones listed, more than 70% are singletons. The sequenced sample was peripheral blood. The source of these receptors is a woman aged 80 or over with active or convalescent COVID-19.

The CDR3 sequence is CASSPDRGDGELFF. CDR3 bases: TGCGCCAGCAGTCCGGACAGGGGGGACGGGGAGCTGTTTTTT. The rearrangement links TRBV10-1 to TRBJ2-2; 10 bases match TRBD1. With 5 bases clipped from V and 7 bases from J, the junction kept 4 bases outside the gene matches. Germline-derived CDR1 and CDR2 are WNHNN and SYGVQD (reference sequence). This CDR3 is 14 amino acids long.

V is TRBV2 and J is TRBJ1-3; maybe TRBD1 (6 bases). The germline V and J ends were trimmed by 9 bases and 2 bases, with 14 bases remaining between them. Germline assignment: CDR1 SNHLY and CDR2 FYNNEI. This CDR3 spans 14 amino acids. The DNA for the CDR3 is TGTGCCAGTCTCCAGGGGAGCCCTGGAAACACCATATATTTT. It specifies CASLQGSPGNTIYF.

The genes are TRBV10-3 and TRBJ1-5; 10 bases map to TRBD1. V lost 10 bases, J lost 6 bases, and 12 bases stayed unmatched. The CDR3 consists of 15 residues. Germline CDR1 and CDR2: ENHRY and SYGVKD. The CDR3 region has the DNA TGTGCCAGCGGGGGGGACAGGGGCGGGGGTCAGCCCCAGCATTTT. This codes for CASGGDRGGGQPQHF.

The gene calls are TRBV7-2 and TRBJ2-2, with 9 bases fitting TRBD2. This CDR3 has 18 amino acids. Germline loops: CDR1 SGHTA, CDR2 FQGNSA. Trimming cost V 1 base and J 7 bases; bases outside gene matches: 13. The CDR3 is CASSLGVGLSGGSGELFF. The CDR3 nucleotides are TGTGCCAGCAGCTTAGGAGTCGGGCTCAGCGGGGGGAGCGGGGAGCTGTTTTTT.

The rearrangement joins TRBV19 to TRBJ1-4; a weak D match, TRBD1 (5 bases). Germline V lookup: CDR1 LNHDA, CDR2 SQIVND (reference sequence). Trimming cost V 7 bases and J 4 bases, with 13 bases left between them. This CDR3 comprises 14 residues. CDR3 region: CASTQGLINEKLFF. CDR3 nucleotide sequence: TGTGCCAGTACCCAGGGCCTAATTAATGAAAAACTGTTTTTT.

The rearrangement uses TRBV6-5 and TRBJ1-6, with 7 positions matching TRBD1. There are 15 residues in the CDR3. CDR1 MNHEY and CDR2 SVGAGI come from the germline V gene. Unmatched junction bases numbered 5, after V lost 0 bases and J lost 9 bases. The CDR3 sequence is CASSYSNQGGSPLHF. The CDR3 bases are TGTGCCAGCAGTTACTCGAACCAGGGGGGTTCACCCCTCCACTTT.

V is TRBV5-1 and J is TRBJ2-7; the match to TRBD1 covers 9 bases. The germline CDR1 and CDR2 sequences are SGHRS and YFSETQ. Trimming removed 3 bases from V and 6 bases from J; junction bases left unmatched: 7. The CDR3 loop spans 14 amino acids. The DNA for the CDR3 is TGCGCCAGCAGCTGGGGACAGGGAGAAGGCGAGCAGTACTTC. It is translated as CASSWGQGEGEQYF. The whole variable domain, filled in from reference TRBV5-1 and TRBJ2-7, reads KAGVTQTPRYLIKTRGQQVTLSCSPISGHRSVSWYQQTPGQGLQFLFEYFSETQRNKGNFPGRFSGRQFSNSRSEMNVSTLELGDSALYLCASSWGQGEGEQYFGPGTRLTVT.

The J gene is TRBJ2-6, the V gene TRBV19; 8 nucleotides line up with TRBD1. With V trimmed by 5 bases and J by 2 bases, 8 bases remained unmatched. Germline CDR1 is LNHDA and CDR2 is SQIVND (reference sequence). This CDR3 is 17 amino acids long. CDR3 in amino acids: CASSYPGQVAGANVLTF. The CDR3 coding sequence is TGTGCCAGTAGTTATCCGGGACAGGTAGCTGGGGCCAACGTCCTGACTTTC.

This chain links TRBV9 with TRBJ1-2; D possibly corresponds to TRBD1 (5 bases). The V and J ends lost 0 bases and 7 bases respectively, with 13 bases between them. The CDR3 is made up of 14 amino acids. The germline gives CDR1 SGDLS, CDR2 YYNGEE. The CDR3 sequence is CASSVGDLGGGYTF. CDR3 sequence (DNA): TGTGCCAGCAGCGTAGGGGACCTGGGGGGTGGCTACACCTTC.

The chain's CDR3 is CASSPGGTEAFF. In DNA form, the CDR3 reads TGCGCCAGCAGCCCGGGGGGCACTGAAGCTTTCTTT. The rearrangement uses TRBV5-1 and TRBJ1-1; maybe TRBD1 (5 bases). Germline values: CDR1 SGHRS, CDR2 YFSETQ. V was trimmed by 4 bases and J by 4 bases, leaving 8 bases between them. The CDR3 extends over 12 amino acids. The full variable domain, in which reference TRBV5-1 and TRBJ1-1 provide the parts outside the CDR3, is KAGVTQTPRYLIKTRGQQVTLSCSPISGHRSVSWYQQTPGQGLQFLFEYFSETQRNKGNFPGRFSGRQFSNSRSEMNVSTLELGDSALYLCASSPGGTEAFFGQGTRLTVV.

The chain has TRBV2 and TRBJ1-5; perhaps TRBD1 as D (6 bases). CDR1 SNHLY and CDR2 FYNNEI come from the germline V gene. The ends were cut back, 4 bases at V and 6 bases at J, with 10 bases in the middle. The CDR3 has 13 amino acids. CDR3 amino acids: CASSVGAVQPQHF. CDR3 coding DNA: TGTGCCAGCAGTGTGGGGGCAGTTCAGCCCCAGCATTTT.

This clone was picked up a small number of times. The CDR3 reads CASRRQGGNSPLHF. Here the CDR3 DNA reads TGTGCCAGCAGGCGACAGGGTGGTAATTCACCCCTCCACTTT. The chain recombines TRBV27 with TRBJ1-6; TRBD1 matches 7 bases. Germline CDR1 MNHEY, CDR2 SMNVEV (reference sequence). The CDR3 is 14 amino acids. The V segment lost 6 bases and the J segment 6 bases; nucleotides outside the gene matches: 5.

The chain combines TRBV9 with TRBJ1-1; weak D call: TRBD1 (5 bases). The CDR3 is 15 amino acids. CDR1 SGDLS and CDR2 YYNGEE come from the germline V gene. Trimming stripped 0 bases from V and 2 bases from J, with 11 bases between. The CDR3 sequence: CASSVGTRPNTEAFF. For the CDR3, the DNA is TGTGCCAGCAGCGTAGGGACAAGACCTAACACTGAAGCTTTCTTT.

This chain joins TRBV29-1 and TRBJ1-1; D not certain. This CDR3 spans 13 amino acids. CDR1 and CDR2 from the germline V gene are SQVTM and ANQGSEA. V lost 3 bases and J lost 7, with 15 bases in between. The CDR3 DNA sequence: TGCAGCGTTGACTCTGGCGTGGAGTTTGAAGCTTTCTTT. This sequence encodes CSVDSGVEFEAFF.

The chain recombines TRBV6-5 with TRBJ2-3; 11 positions agree with TRBD2. This CDR3 contains 15 residues. Trimming at V came to 7 bases and at J to 8 bases, leaving 11 bases not matched to a gene. Germline CDR1 reads MNHEY; CDR2 reads SVGAGI. Here the CDR3 reads CASTKRTSGGATQYF. CDR3 nucleotides: TGTGCCAGCACGAAGCGAACTAGCGGGGGCGCTACGCAGTATTTT.

The table lists this clone with a count of one. The CDR3 sequence: CATSDSGPRTDTQYF. DNA of the CDR3: TGTGCCACCAGTGATTCAGGGCCTAGGACAGATACGCAGTATTTT. V is TRBV24-1 and J is TRBJ2-3; a possible D gene is TRBD1 (5 bases). V lost 2 bases and J 3 bases, leaving 11 bases between the germline ends. The CDR3 contains 15 residues. Per the germline V gene, CDR1 is KGHDR and CDR2 is SFDVKD.

About this clone itself: The sample holds other DNA sequences that translate to the same CDR3. This chain joins TRBV7-2 and TRBJ1-1, with TRBD1 matching over 7 bases. J gave up 1 base and V 4 bases, and 3 bases lay outside the gene matches. CDR1 and CDR2 (germline): SGHTA, FQGNSA. This CDR3 is built from 14 residues. In DNA form, the CDR3 reads TGTGCCAGCAGCTGGGACAGACAGAACACTGAAGCTTTCTTT. Residues: CASSWDRQNTEAFF.

This clone was seen just once. The chain links TRBV4-1 to TRBJ1-4; TRBD1 matches 9 bases. From germline, CDR1 is MGHRA and CDR2 YSYEKL. J lost 3 bases, V lost 4 bases, and 12 bases had no gene match. The CDR3 is 18 residues long. In nucleotides, the CDR3 is TGCGCCAGCAGCCGCGGCCTAATCAACAGGGGGCCTAATGAAAAACTGTTTTTT. Translated: CASSRGLINRGPNEKLFF.

V gene TRBV29-1 combines with J gene TRBJ1-4; D is undetermined. The CDR3 covers 12 residues. The V end was cut by 5 bases, the J end by 6 bases, with 10 bases between. Germline V gene data show CDR1 as SQVTM and CDR2 as ANQGSEA. CDR3 loop: CSVTGAHEKLFF. As DNA, the CDR3 is TGCAGCGTTACGGGAGCCCATGAAAAACTGTTTTTT. The entire variable domain, with the rest obtained from reference TRBV29-1 and TRBJ1-4, is as follows: SAVISQKPSRDICQRGTSLTIQCQVDSQVTMMFWYRQQPGQSLTLIATANQGSEATYESGFVIDKFPISRPNLTFSTLTVSNMSPEDSSIYLCSVTGAHEKLFFGSGTQLSVL.

This chain uses TRBV13 with TRBJ2-3; maybe TRBD1 (6 bases). The CDR3 covers 15 residues. Germline V gene data show CDR1 as PRHDT and CDR2 as FYEKMQ (reference sequence). V shed 5 bases and J shed 6 bases, with 18 bases lying between them. The chain's CDR3 is CASSPHSDRTDTQYF. The CDR3 nucleotides are TGTGCCAGCAGCCCACACTCCGACAGGACCGATACGCAGTATTTT.

The chain's CDR3 is CASSLHSGAGELFF. Here the CDR3 DNA reads TGTGCCAGCAGTTTACACTCAGGGGCCGGGGAGCTGTTTTTT. V and J are TRBV28 and TRBJ2-2; maybe TRBD1 (6 bases). This CDR3 region has 14 residues. With 2 bases removed from V and 6 bases from J, the gap between germline ends came to 10 bases. Germline V lookup: CDR1 MDHEN, CDR2 SYDVKM.

This clone was observed a handful of times. V usage is TRBV10-3 and J usage is TRBJ1-1, with D unresolved. Per the germline V gene, CDR1 is ENHRY and CDR2 is SYGVKD. V lost 6 bases and J lost 2, with 19 bases in between. This CDR3 comprises 16 residues. The CDR3 nucleotides read TGTGCCATCAGCGAGACGGCGTTGAGGCCTAACACTGAAGCTTTCTTT. This encodes CAISETALRPNTEAFF.

The V call is TRBV6-5, the J call TRBJ2-7, with TRBD2 identical over 7 bases. The CDR3 is 14 residues long. J was trimmed by 3 bases and V by 0 bases; bases with no gene match: 2. Germline-derived CDR1 and CDR2 are MNHEY and SVGAGI. In DNA form, the CDR3 reads TGTGCCAGCAGTTACTCGGGGGGGAACTACGAGCAGTACTTC. Translation: CASSYSGGNYEQYF.

The V and J genes are TRBV28 and TRBJ2-3; 13 bases fit TRBD2. The CDR3 covers 13 residues. Germline V CDR1 and CDR2: MDHEN, SYDVKM. With 8 bases clipped from V and 10 bases from J, the junction kept 6 bases outside the gene matches. CDR3 protein: CASRTSGGAAQYF. CDR3 coding DNA: TGTGCCAGCCGAACTAGCGGGGGGGCGGCGCAGTATTTT.

In this sample, this clone turned up once. CDR3 nucleotide sequence: TGTGCCAGCAGCTTCCATGGGTCAGGCCAAGATACGCAGTATTTT. Its protein product is CASSFHGSGQDTQYF. The chain uses TRBV7-3 and TRBJ2-3, with D unresolved. Germline V lookup: CDR1 SGHTA, CDR2 FQGTGA. V was pared by 3 bases and J by 5 bases, with 15 bases between. The CDR3 length is 15 residues.

This clone showed up just once. The V and J genes are TRBV6-5 and TRBJ2-1, with 8 bases fitting TRBD1. CDR1 is MNHEY and CDR2 is SVGAGI in the germline V gene. V lost 0 bases to trimming and J lost 9 bases; unmatched junction nucleotides: 10. The CDR3 length is 16 residues. CDR3 sequence: CASSYSIQGARSEQFF. The CDR3 bases are TGTGCCAGCAGTTACTCGATTCAGGGGGCGCGGAGTGAGCAGTTCTTC.

The chain recombines TRBV19 with TRBJ1-2, with D maybe TRBD1 (6 bases). Deletions cut 5 bases from V and 4 bases from J, with 8 bases between. The CDR3 runs to 12 residues. Per germline, CDR1 LNHDA and CDR2 SQIVND (reference sequence). For the CDR3, the DNA is TGTGCCAGTAGTCAGGGGACCTATGGCTACACCTTC. It codes for CASSQGTYGYTF.

This sequence joins TRBV29-1 and TRBJ2-2; 7 positions agree with TRBD1. The V and J ends lost 2 bases and 3 bases, in that order; junction bases with no gene match: 3. Germline loops: CDR1 SQVTM, CDR2 ANQGSEA. The CDR3 contains 14 residues. The CDR3, as DNA: TGCAGCGTTGAATCGGGACAGCACACCGGGGAGCTGTTTTTT. As protein: CSVESGQHTGELFF.

The rearrangement links TRBV18 to TRBJ2-4; 8 positions match TRBD2. There are 17 residues in the CDR3. The V segment lost 3 bases and the J segment 4 bases; nucleotides outside the gene matches: 11. Germline CDR1 is KGHSH and CDR2 is LQKENI. The DNA for the CDR3 is TGTGCCAGCTCACCTGCCAGCGGGGGCCTAAAAAAAAACATTCAGTACTTC. Amino acids: CASSPASGGLKKNIQYF.

This clone was observed a single time. The rearrangement uses TRBV27 and TRBJ2-3, with D possibly matching TRBD1 (6 bases). V lost 5 bases and J lost 0, with 12 bases in between. The CDR3 runs to 15 residues. In germline, CDR1 is MNHEY, CDR2 SMNVEV (reference sequence). CDR3 protein: CASSLRGLSTDTQYF. In DNA, the CDR3 is TGTGCCAGCAGTCTCAGGGGCCTAAGCACAGATACGCAGTATTTT.